The next 17 T cell receptor beta chains were all read from a single sample in a study of T-cell memory formation after mild COVID-19. TCRdb recomputed calls from the 5' RACE reads with MiXCR, one row per CDR3 protein. The repertoire includes 200,000 to 250,000 distinct CDR3 sequences, more than 8% of them detected once, and 3.5% to 4% sits in the top ten. The specimen sequenced was PBMCs or a T cell subset sorted from them (not recorded which). Receptors originate from a man between 18 and 35 years old who had mild COVID-19 (a few samples of this study predate the infection). Cell type and time point are not known.

The chain recombines TRBV5-1 with TRBJ2-5; the match to TRBD1 covers 7 bases. The CDR3 consists of 13 residues. J lost 5 bases, V lost 2 bases, and 3 bases had no gene match. Germline CDR1 and CDR2: SGHRS and YFSETQ. CDR3: CASSFGTAETQYF. The CDR3, as DNA: TGCGCCAGCAGCTTCGGGACAGCGGAGACCCAGTACTTC.

This clonotype was observed at least ten times. V usage is TRBV5-1 and J usage is TRBJ1-6; 7 bases agree with TRBD1. The germline V gene encodes CDR1 SGHRS and CDR2 YFSETQ. The CDR3 is 17 residues long. J was trimmed by 9 bases and V by 5 bases; bases with no gene match: 17. Written as DNA, the CDR3 is TGCGCCAGCAGTTTGATCGGAACAGGGGCAGCGGGTTCACCCCTCCACTTT. It translates to CASSLIGTGAAGSPLHF.

CDR3 region: CASRGLFTDTQYF. The DNA for the CDR3 is TGTGCCAGCAGGGGGCTGTTCACAGATACGCAGTATTTT. The chain uses TRBV5-5 and TRBJ2-3, with a weak D call TRBD1 (5 bases). Germline assignment: CDR1 SGHKS and CDR2 YYEKEE (reference sequence). The CDR3 is 13 amino acids. Trimming left V 5 bases short and J 2 bases short, with 9 bases between.

This clonotype occurred many times. This chain joins TRBV29-1 and TRBJ1-1, with 7 bases fitting TRBD1. Losses at the gene ends were 4 bases for V and 5 bases for J; bases not matched to a gene: 4. The CDR3 sequence is 12 residues long. CDR1 and CDR2 from the germline V gene are SQVTM and ANQGSEA. Written as DNA, the CDR3 is TGCAGCGTTGGACAGGGAAGAACTGAAGCTTTCTTT. This translates into CSVGQGRTEAFF.

The genes are TRBV7-9 and TRBJ2-7; tentatively, D is TRBD2 (6 bases). Looked up from germline, CDR1 is SEHNR and CDR2 is FQNEAQ (reference sequence). Trimming removed 3 bases at V and 7 bases at J, with 10 bases between. The CDR3 extends over 12 amino acids. The CDR3 nucleotides read TGTGCCAGCAGCTTTGACGGGGGTGAGCAGTACTTC. Amino acid sequence: CASSFDGGEQYF.

The V call is TRBV12-3 or TRBV12-4, the J call TRBJ1-5, with D hard to call. The CDR3 has 16 residues. Trimming pared 3 bases from V and 0 bases from J, leaving 12 bases between. CDR3 residues: CASSFSPAYSNQPQHF. CDR3 nucleotide sequence: TGTGCCAGCAGTTTCTCACCTGCTTATAGCAATCAGCCCCAGCATTTT.

This clonotype has at least ten counts. V and J are TRBV5-1 and TRBJ2-2, with unresolved D. In germline, CDR1 is SGHRS, CDR2 YFSETQ. The CDR3 is made up of 15 amino acids. Trimming took 2 bases from V and 0 from J, leaving 8 bases between them. The CDR3 bases are TGCGCCAGCAGCTTCCACACAGCGAACACCGGGGAGCTGTTTTTT. This encodes CASSFHTANTGELFF.

A remark on this clonotype: An end of the junction differs from the germline gene, which may be a read error. This chain links TRBV12-3 or TRBV12-4 with TRBJ2-5, with D possibly being TRBD1 or TRBD2 (6 bases each). The CDR3 contains 15 residues. The CDR3 reads CASSRRGGTQETQYF. The CDR3 DNA is TGTGCCAGCAGCCGACGAGGGGGGACTCAAGAGACTCAGTACTTC.

The table lists this clonotype with a few counts. This rearrangement joins TRBV5-1 to TRBJ1-4; 10 nucleotides line up with TRBD1. The J segment lost 6 bases and the V segment lost 4 bases, leaving 6 bases of the junction unmatched. The CDR3 runs 15 residues. Germline V lookup: CDR1 SGHRS, CDR2 YFSETQ. In DNA form, the CDR3 reads TGCGCCAGCAGCCTTCTCGGGACAGGGGATGAAAAACTGTTTTTT. Amino acid sequence: CASSLLGTGDEKLFF.

The V call is TRBV25-1, the J call TRBJ1-2; weak D call: TRBD1 (5 bases). This CDR3 has 13 residues. Trimming removed 6 bases from V and 4 bases from J, with 12 bases in between. The V gene's germline CDR1 is MGHDK and CDR2 SYGVNS. The CDR3 DNA reads as TGTGCCAGCAGCGAGGCAGGGATCTATGGCTACACCTTC. Amino acids: CASSEAGIYGYTF.

Here the CDR3 DNA reads TGTGCCAGCTCGGGGCGCCTGGCCTACAATGAGCAGTTCTTC. Amino acids: CASSGRLAYNEQFF. The rearrangement links TRBV18 to TRBJ2-1; TRBD1 is a possible D gene (5 bases). Germline V CDR1 and CDR2: KGHSH, LQKENI. Trimming removed 6 bases from V and 2 bases from J, with 11 bases in between. CDR3 length: 14 residues.

This clonotype occurred a few times. This chain connects TRBV4-1 to TRBJ1-6; 7 bases fit TRBD1. Germline trimming cut 2 bases from V and 11 bases from J; bases unmatched to any gene: 12. CDR3 size: 16 residues. Germline assignment: CDR1 MGHRA and CDR2 YSYEKL. CDR3 loop: CASSQPGQERTPPLHF. The CDR3 nucleotides are TGCGCCAGCAGCCAACCAGGACAGGAGAGGACTCCACCCCTCCACTTT.

This clonotype was detected only a few times. CDR3 coding DNA: TGTGCCAGCAGCTTAGGGGCAGGGGTGGCCGGGGAGCTGTTTTTT. Its translation is CASSLGAGVAGELFF. The chain links TRBV7-2 to TRBJ2-2, with D possibly matching TRBD1 (6 bases). The CDR3 runs 15 residues. With 1 base removed from V and 6 bases from J, the gap between germline ends came to 12 bases. Germline V CDR1 and CDR2: SGHTA, FQGNSA.

V and J are TRBV18 and TRBJ1-4, with TRBD1 matching 8 bases. J was trimmed by 6 bases and V by 4 bases; bases with no gene match: 10. The CDR3 totals 16 residues. CDR1 is KGHSH, CDR2 LQKENI, per germline. CDR3 DNA sequence: TGTGCCAGCTCACGAGGGACCGGGACAGGCTATGAAAAACTGTTTTTT. Amino acid sequence: CASSRGTGTGYEKLFF.

This clonotype appeared a few times. This chain connects TRBV6-5 to TRBJ2-1, with 8 bases identical to TRBD2. Germline V gene data show CDR1 as MNHEY and CDR2 as SVGAGI. The V and J ends lost 3 bases and 2 bases, in that order; junction bases with no gene match: 9. The CDR3 runs 17 residues. The CDR3 region is CASSYLVGGGTYNEQFF. In DNA, the CDR3 is TGTGCCAGCAGTTATCTCGTAGGCGGGGGGACCTACAATGAGCAGTTCTTC.

This clonotype was counted between two and nine times. The chain is built from TRBV4-3 and TRBJ2-3; weak D call: TRBD2 (7 bases). V was shortened by 1 base and J by 10 bases, with 21 bases between the two germline ends. CDR3 length: 16 residues. From germline, CDR1 is LGHNA and CDR2 YSLEER. CDR3 region: CASSQGYPGLEGAQYF. The CDR3 DNA is TGCGCCAGCAGCCAAGGTTATCCCGGACTAGAGGGGGCGCAGTATTTT.

This clonotype was detected ten times or more. J is TRBJ2-4 and V is TRBV20-1; 10 nucleotides align to TRBD1. J lost 8 bases, V lost 5 bases, and 9 bases had no gene match. The CDR3 is 14 residues long. Germline V gene data show CDR1 as DFQATT and CDR2 as SNEGSKA (reference sequence). CDR3 nucleotides: TGCAGTGCTCCTAACCCCGGGACAGGGGACATTCAGTACTTC. Translating gives CSAPNPGTGDIQYF.